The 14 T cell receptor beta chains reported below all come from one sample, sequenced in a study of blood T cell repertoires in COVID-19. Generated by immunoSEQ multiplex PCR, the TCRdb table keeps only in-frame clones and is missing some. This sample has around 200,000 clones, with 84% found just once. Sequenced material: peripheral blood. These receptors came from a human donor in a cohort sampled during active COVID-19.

The CDR3: CASSGSFLAHEQYF. DNA for the CDR3: TGTGCCAGCAGCGGTTCGTTTCTAGCGCACGAGCAGTACTTC. The genes are TRBV9 and TRBJ2-7; perhaps TRBD2 as D (6 bases). Trimming shortened V by 3 bases and J by 5 bases, and 15 bases separated the two germline ends. This CDR3 has 14 residues. Germline loops: CDR1 SGDLS, CDR2 YYNGEE.

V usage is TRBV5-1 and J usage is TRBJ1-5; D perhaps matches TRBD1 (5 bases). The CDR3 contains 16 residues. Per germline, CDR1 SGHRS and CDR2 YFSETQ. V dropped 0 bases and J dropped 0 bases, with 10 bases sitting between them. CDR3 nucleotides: TGCGCCAGCAGCTTGGGTGTCGGGGGTAGCAATCAGCCCCAGCATTTT. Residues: CASSLGVGGSNQPQHF.

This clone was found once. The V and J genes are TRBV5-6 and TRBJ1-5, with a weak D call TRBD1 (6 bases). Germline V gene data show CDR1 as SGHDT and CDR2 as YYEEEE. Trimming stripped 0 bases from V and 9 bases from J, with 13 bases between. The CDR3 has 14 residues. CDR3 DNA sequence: TGTGCCAGCAGCTTGGGGGACACCCAGGGGCCCCAGCATTTT. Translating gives CASSLGDTQGPQHF.

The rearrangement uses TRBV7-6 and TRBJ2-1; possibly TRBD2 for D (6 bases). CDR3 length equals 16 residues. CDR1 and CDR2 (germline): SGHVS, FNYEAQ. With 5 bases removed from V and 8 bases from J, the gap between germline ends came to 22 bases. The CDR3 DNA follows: TGTGCCAGCAGCCACGACCAATCCCCCTGGGGGGATGAGCAGTTCTTC. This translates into CASSHDQSPWGDEQFF.

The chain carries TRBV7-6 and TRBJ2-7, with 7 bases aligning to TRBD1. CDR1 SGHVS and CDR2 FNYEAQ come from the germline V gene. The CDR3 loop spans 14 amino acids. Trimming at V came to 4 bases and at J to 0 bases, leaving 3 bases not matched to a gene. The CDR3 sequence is CASSYRDSSYEQYF. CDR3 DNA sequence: TGTGCCAGCAGCTATCGGGACAGCTCCTACGAGCAGTACTTC.

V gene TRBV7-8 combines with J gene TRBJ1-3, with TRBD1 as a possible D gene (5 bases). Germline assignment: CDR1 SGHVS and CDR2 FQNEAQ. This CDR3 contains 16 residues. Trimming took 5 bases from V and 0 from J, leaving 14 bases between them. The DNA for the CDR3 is TGTGCCAGCAGCCAAGGGGTATGGAGCTCTGGAAACACCATATATTTT. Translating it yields CASSQGVWSSGNTIYF.

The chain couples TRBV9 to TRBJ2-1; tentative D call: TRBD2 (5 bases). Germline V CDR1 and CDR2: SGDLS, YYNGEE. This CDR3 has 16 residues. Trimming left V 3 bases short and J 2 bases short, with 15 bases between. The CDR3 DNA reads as TGTGCCAGCAGCGAGGCCTTAGCGTTAGCCTACAATGAGCAGTTCTTC. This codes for CASSEALALAYNEQFF.

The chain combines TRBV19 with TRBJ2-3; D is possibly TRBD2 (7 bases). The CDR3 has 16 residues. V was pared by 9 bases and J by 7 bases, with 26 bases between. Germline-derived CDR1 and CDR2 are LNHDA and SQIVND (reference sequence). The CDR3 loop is CASATRGGPNGNTQYF. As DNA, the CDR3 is TGTGCCAGCGCTACGAGGGGGGGACCCAACGGGAATACGCAGTATTTT.

Here the CDR3 DNA reads TGTGCCATTTCCCAGGGGGAGAACACTGAAGCTTTCTTT. It codes for CAISQGENTEAFF. The chain combines TRBV6-6 with TRBJ1-1; 7 nucleotides agree with TRBD1. Germline lookup yields CDR1 MNHNY and CDR2 SVGAGI (reference sequence). The J segment lost 1 base and the V segment lost 10 bases, leaving 6 bases of the junction unmatched. There are 13 residues in the CDR3.

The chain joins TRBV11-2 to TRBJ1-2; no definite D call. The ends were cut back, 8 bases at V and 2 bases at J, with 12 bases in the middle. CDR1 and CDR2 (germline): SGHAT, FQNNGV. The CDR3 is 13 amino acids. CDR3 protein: CASYTPGNYGYTF. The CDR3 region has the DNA TGTGCCAGCTACACTCCGGGGAACTATGGCTACACCTTC.

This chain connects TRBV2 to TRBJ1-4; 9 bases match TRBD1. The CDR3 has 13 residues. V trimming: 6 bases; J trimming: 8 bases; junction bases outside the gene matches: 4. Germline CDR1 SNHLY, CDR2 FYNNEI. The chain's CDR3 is CASRGQGNEKLFF. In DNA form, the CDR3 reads TGTGCCAGCAGAGGACAGGGGAACGAAAAACTGTTTTTT.

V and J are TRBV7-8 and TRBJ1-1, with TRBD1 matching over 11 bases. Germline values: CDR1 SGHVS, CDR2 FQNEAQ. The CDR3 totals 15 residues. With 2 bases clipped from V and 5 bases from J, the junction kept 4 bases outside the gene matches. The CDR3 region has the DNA TGTGCCAGCAGCTTAAGCGGACAGGGGGCAACTGAAGCTTTCTTT. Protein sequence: CASSLSGQGATEAFF.

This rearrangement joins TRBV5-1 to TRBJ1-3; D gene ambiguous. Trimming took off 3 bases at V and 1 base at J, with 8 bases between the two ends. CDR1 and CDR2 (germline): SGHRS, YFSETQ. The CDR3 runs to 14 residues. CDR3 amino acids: CASSSGESGNTIYF. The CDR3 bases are TGCGCCAGCAGCTCCGGGGAGTCTGGAAACACCATATATTTT.

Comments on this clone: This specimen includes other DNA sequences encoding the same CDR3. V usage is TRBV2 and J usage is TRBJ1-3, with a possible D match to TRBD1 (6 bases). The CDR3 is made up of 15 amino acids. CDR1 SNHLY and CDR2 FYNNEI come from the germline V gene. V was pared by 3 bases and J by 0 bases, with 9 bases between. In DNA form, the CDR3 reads TGTGCCAGCAGTGACAGGGGTAGCTCTGGAAACACCATATATTTT. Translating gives CASSDRGSSGNTIYF.